The TCR beta chain described here comes from a study of response to subunit inactivated influenza vaccine. MiXCR, run by TCRdb on the RT-PCR reads, gives a single entry per CDR3 protein. The sample has 650,000 to 850,000 distinct CDR3 sequences; 11% to 15% are singletons. Findings and caveats of the study: The study's authors posited that every seasonal influenza vaccination enlists few new T cells.

Trimming took 1 base from V and 3 from J, leaving 12 bases between them. The CDR3 is 15 residues long. Germline CDR1 is SGHVS and CDR2 is FNYEAQ. At least ten counts were recorded for this clonotype. Its antigen is still unknown. This clonotype was obtained from a man between 45 and 60 years old who received an inactivated influenza vaccine. The specimen was PBMCs from blood, collected 14 days before vaccination. This chain links TRBV7-6 with TRBJ1-2; no reliable D call. Here the CDR3 reads CASSLGTGMDYGYTF. DNA of the CDR3: TGTGCCAGCAGCTTAGGGACGGGGATGGACTATGGCTACACCTTC.